This TCR beta chain stems from a study of blood T cells in healthy people across ages. General study results and limits: A roughly linear age-dependent decrease characterized TCR beta diversity per million T cells.

This CDR3 has 14 amino acids. Ranging in age from roughly 6 to 95, the donors were healthy Caucasian individuals from Russia. It was ten milliliters of peripheral blood that were drawn from each donor. Extractions gave at least 5.5 micrograms of total RNA per sample. This clonotype appeared a few times. The antigen remains undetermined. One end of the junction is discordant with germline, which a read error may explain. A sample-barcoded 5' primer and a J-beta primer mix were used in a second PCR of roughly 6 to 11 cycles. MiXCR was run by TCRdb on the 5' RACE reads, yielding one entry per CDR3 protein. The sample holds over 1,300,000 distinct CDR3 sequences, 45% to 70% seen once.

The receptor was derived from a man younger than 35 in good health. The chain combines TRBV12-3 or TRBV12-4 with TRBJ2-5; 7 bases map to TRBD1. Sequenced material: blood. DNA for the CDR3: TGTGCCAGCAGCTTAGGACAGGCCCAAGAGACCCAGTACTTC. This translates into CASSLGQAQETQYF.